This TCR beta chain is drawn from a study of Graves' ophthalmopathy and Graves' hyperthyroidism. The CDR3 covers 14 residues. CDR1 MNHNY and CDR2 SVGAGI come from the germline V gene (reference sequence). Trimming cost V 9 bases and J 7 bases; bases outside gene matches: 14. This clonotype was seen a few times. Other autoimmune diseases, uncontrolled infections, pregnancy or lactation excluded patients from enrollment. RNA transcripts yielded amplified TCR beta CDR3 regions. RT-PCR with HTBI primers came first, then second-round multiplex PCR. TCRdb processed the multiplex PCR reads anew with MiXCR; each CDR3 protein has one entry. The sample has hundreds of thousands of distinct CDR3 sequences, roughly 39% seen once.

The sequence was obtained from an adult man with Graves' ophthalmopathy. The specimen sequenced was peripheral blood. This chain uses TRBV6-6 with TRBJ2-5; 7 positions agree with TRBD1. The CDR3 here is CASLGQSLGATQYF. The CDR3 DNA reads TGTGCCAGTTTGGGACAGAGCCTCGGTGCGACCCAGTACTTC.